This T cell receptor (beta chain) was sequenced in a study of cytomegalovirus exposure and HLA in healthy donors. The study's findings and limits: The classifier reportedly diagnosed cytomegalovirus status with high sensitivity and specificity. Beyond CMV serostatus, there was no information to go on about immune exposure.

Worth noting for this clone: Its antigen is currently unknown.

The CDR3 sequence is 15 residues long. The V segment lost 4 bases and the J segment 4 bases; nucleotides outside the gene matches: 6. From germline, CDR1 is SGHRS and CDR2 YFSETQ. With 60 Vbeta and 13 Jbeta primers, the PCR was carried out. The table came from immunoSEQ multiplex PCR; TCRdb's copy has only in-frame clones and leaves some out. The sample has over 100,000 clones; around 64% are singletons. Sequenced: PBMCs. The chain combines TRBV5-1 with TRBJ2-1; 9 positions agree with TRBD2. The source of this sequence is a woman between 25 and 40 years old in good health and CMV-seronegative. Here the CDR3 DNA reads TGCGCCAGCAGCCTTGCTAGCGGGAAGTACAATGAGCAGTTCTTC. Its translation: CASSLASGKYNEQFF. Variable domain in full (rest from reference TRBV5-1 and TRBJ2-1): KAGVTQTPRYLIKTRGQQVTLSCSPISGHRSVSWYQQTPGQGLQFLFEYFSETQRNKGNFPGRFSGRQFSNSRSEMNVSTLELGDSALYLCASSLASGKYNEQFFGPGTRLTVL.